A single sample gave rise to the 18 T cell receptor beta chains below, sequenced in a study of T cell changes during pregnancy in multiple sclerosis. Sequencing was performed with immunoSEQ multiplex PCR; in TCRdb, only in-frame clones are kept and a portion is missing. The table has about 59,000 clones, 80% to 90% seen once. The sequenced sample was peripheral blood, obtained in the first trimester of pregnancy. These receptor sequences come from a female donor in good health, enrolled as a control in a pregnancy study.

V and J are TRBV6-4 and TRBJ1-5; no reliable D call. The germline V gene has CDR1 MRHNA and CDR2 SNTAGT. The CDR3 consists of 17 residues. Trimming removed 2 bases at V and 5 bases at J, with 19 bases between. CDR3 DNA sequence: TGTGCCAGCAGTGACCCAAGTGGACCCTCAGCGGATCAGCCCCAGCATTTT. This codes for CASSDPSGPSADQPQHF.

This chain connects TRBV6-5 to TRBJ2-5; D might be TRBD2 (7 bases). V lost 0 bases and J 3 bases, leaving 11 bases between the germline ends. This CDR3 comprises 15 residues. CDR1 and CDR2 from the germline V gene are MNHEY and SVGAGI. Written as DNA, the CDR3 is TGTGCCAGCAGTTACTCGGGAGGGGGGAAAGAGACCCAGTACTTC. Translating it yields CASSYSGGGKETQYF.

A few counts support this clone. The chain joins TRBV5-6 to TRBJ1-6; TRBD1 matches at 8 bases. The CDR3 extends over 16 amino acids. Germline values: CDR1 SGHDT, CDR2 YYEEEE. Unmatched junction bases numbered 9, after V lost 3 bases and J lost 7 bases. The CDR3 DNA reads as TGTGCCAGCAGCTACGCAGGGGGCGCGGGGAATTCACCCCTCCACTTT. This gives the protein CASSYAGGAGNSPLHF.

The rearrangement uses TRBV15 and TRBJ2-3, with D unclear. Germline CDR1 and CDR2: LNHNV and YYDKDF (reference sequence). The CDR3 is made up of 13 amino acids. V was shortened by 0 bases and J by 5 bases, with 6 bases between the two germline ends. CDR3 coding DNA: TGTGCCACCAGCAGAGATATCCGAGATACGCAGTATTTT. Residues: CATSRDIRDTQYF.

The count of this clone is one. A much larger clone sits a single nucleotide away, making a read error possible. The same CDR3 arises from other DNA sequences in this sample as well. J is TRBJ1-2 and V is TRBV5-6, with D uncertain. Deletions cut 3 bases from V and 4 bases from J, with 7 bases between. CDR3 length: 12 residues. CDR1 is SGHDT, CDR2 YYEEEE, per germline. CDR3 region: CASSSGSYGYTF. CDR3 coding DNA: TGTGCCAGCAGCTCAGGTTCCTATGGCTACACCTTC. Full variable domain (rest looked up from reference TRBV5-6 and TRBJ1-2): DAGVTQSPTHLIKTRGQQVTLRCSPKSGHDTVSWYQQALGQGPQFIFQYYEEEERQRGNFPDRFSGHQFPNYSSELNVNALLLGDSALYLCASSSGSYGYTFGSGTRLTVV.

The chain links TRBV7-8 to TRBJ1-2, with 11 bases fitting TRBD1. V was clipped by 5 bases and J by 3 bases; unmatched bases: 8. The CDR3 contains 16 residues. The germline CDR1 and CDR2 sequences are SGHVS and FQNEAQ. CDR3 amino acids: CASSPRTGGDYYGYTF. The CDR3 DNA sequence: TGTGCCAGCAGCCCAAGGACAGGGGGCGATTACTATGGCTACACCTTC.

The chain uses TRBV27 and TRBJ1-6; tentative D call: TRBD1 (5 bases). In germline, CDR1 is MNHEY, CDR2 SMNVEV (reference sequence). Trimming stripped 5 bases from V and 7 bases from J, with 9 bases between. The CDR3 is made up of 13 amino acids. This CDR3 reads CASSIPGNSPLHF. The CDR3 DNA is TGTGCCAGCAGTATTCCAGGGAATTCACCCCTCCACTTT.

CDR3 loop: CASSPWTENTEAFF. The CDR3 DNA follows: TGTGCCAGCAGCCCCTGGACAGAGAACACTGAAGCTTTCTTT. This chain joins TRBV7-9 and TRBJ1-1; perhaps TRBD1 as D (6 bases). Trimming took 5 bases from V and 1 from J, leaving 11 bases between them. Germline V gene lookup returns CDR1 SEHNR and CDR2 FQNEAQ (reference sequence). This CDR3 is 14 amino acids long.

In its sample, this clone was seen once. V usage is TRBV9 and J usage is TRBJ2-2, with 7 bases lining up with TRBD1. CDR3 length: 16 amino acids. Germline-derived CDR1 and CDR2 are SGDLS and YYNGEE. V lost 4 bases to trimming and J lost 7 bases; unmatched junction nucleotides: 13. CDR3: CASSTHRGEVGGELFF. In DNA form, the CDR3 reads TGTGCCAGCAGCACCCACAGGGGAGAGGTCGGCGGGGAGCTGTTTTTT.

The chain is built from TRBV7-2 and TRBJ1-1, with 8 bases that match TRBD1. This CDR3 is built from 17 residues. V lost 3 bases and J lost 1; bases outside the gene matches: 10. Looked up from germline, CDR1 is SGHTA and CDR2 is FQGNSA. The CDR3 sequence: CASSFSPGTGPNTEAFF. In DNA form, the CDR3 reads TGTGCCAGCAGCTTCAGTCCCGGGACAGGACCGAACACTGAAGCTTTCTTT.

The chain links TRBV7-9 to TRBJ2-1; 8 bases map to TRBD2. The CDR3 consists of 15 residues. The V segment lost 1 base and the J segment 6 bases; nucleotides outside the gene matches: 5. CDR1 and CDR2 (germline): SEHNR, FQNEAQ (reference sequence). The CDR3 DNA is TGTGCCAGCAGCTTAGGACTAGCGCTGGCCAATGAGCAGTTCTTC. Its protein is CASSLGLALANEQFF.

V usage is TRBV29-1 and J usage is TRBJ1-3; 7 nucleotides agree with TRBD1. CDR3 length equals 13 residues. V shed 7 bases, J shed 3 bases, and the junction held 6 bases outside the gene matches. Germline-derived CDR1 and CDR2 are SQVTM and ANQGSEA. Here the CDR3 DNA reads TGCAGCGCAACCAGGGGGAATGGAAACACCATATATTTT. Amino acids: CSATRGNGNTIYF.

The chain carries TRBV11-3 and TRBJ2-1; 7 nucleotides agree with TRBD1. The CDR3 has 13 residues. V was clipped by 5 bases and J by 7 bases; unmatched bases: 5. The germline gives CDR1 SGHNT, CDR2 YENEEA. The CDR3 sequence: CASSPGQRNEQFF. The CDR3 DNA sequence: TGTGCCAGCAGCCCGGGACAGAGAAATGAGCAGTTCTTC.

The chain recombines TRBV7-3 with TRBJ2-3; TRBD2 might be the D (6 bases). Germline-derived CDR1 and CDR2 are SGHTA and FQGTGA. The CDR3 runs 15 residues. Deletions cut 2 bases from V and 0 bases from J, with 9 bases between. This CDR3 reads CASSLLAGSTDTQYF. The CDR3 nucleotides read TGTGCCAGCAGCTTACTGGCGGGAAGCACAGATACGCAGTATTTT.

The gene calls are TRBV5-4 and TRBJ1-1, with D maybe TRBD1 (5 bases). The germline gives CDR1 SGHNT, CDR2 YYREEE (reference sequence). The CDR3 runs to 14 residues. Trimming cost V 7 bases and J 3 bases, with 16 bases left between them. This chain's CDR3 is CASSDPGRDTEAFF. In DNA, the CDR3 is TGTGCCAGCTCGGACCCAGGGAGGGACACTGAAGCTTTCTTT.

This chain uses TRBV7-3 with TRBJ2-3; D perhaps matches TRBD2 (6 bases). CDR3 length: 15 amino acids. Trimming left V 5 bases short and J 3 bases short, with 15 bases between. Germline CDR1 and CDR2: SGHTA and FQGTGA. DNA for the CDR3: TGTGCCAGCAGCGCTCCGGCGGGGAGGACAGATACGCAGTATTTT. Amino acids: CASSAPAGRTDTQYF.

V is TRBV11-2 and J is TRBJ2-1, with 10 bases identical to TRBD2. The CDR3 consists of 16 residues. V gave up 5 bases and J gave up 7 bases; unmatched junction bases: 11. Looked up from germline, CDR1 is SGHAT and CDR2 is FQNNGV. The DNA for the CDR3 is TGTGCCAGCAGCCCCCAGCGGCTAGCGGGGGCTAATGAGCAGTTCTTC. Translating gives CASSPQRLAGANEQFF.

This clone occurred a few times. V is TRBV11-2 and J is TRBJ1-1; D is unclear. The CDR3 sequence is 14 residues long. Trimming left V 5 bases short and J 0 bases short, with 10 bases between. Germline-derived CDR1 and CDR2 are SGHAT and FQNNGV. The CDR3 sequence is CASSGSVMNTEAFF. In DNA, the CDR3 is TGTGCCAGCAGCGGTAGCGTCATGAACACTGAAGCTTTCTTT.